This T cell receptor (beta chain) was found in a study of spatial heterogeneity in lung cancer. Study-level background: The authors sequenced available follow-up PBMC samples, taken a median of roughly two years after resection. Each unique TCR and UMI combination was seen more than ten times on average in raw reads.

This clonotype has a handful of counts. Time point described: blood at routine non-recurrence follow-up after resection. Tumor, nontumor lung or frozen PBMC supplied whole RNA that was sequenced unsorted. Each TCR cDNA molecule carried a unique molecular identifier. TCRdb itself ran the 5' RACE reads through MiXCR, one entry per CDR3 protein. The table lists 51,000 or so distinct CDR3 sequences, 6.5% to 7.5% of them singletons. The CDR3 length is 14 residues. Trimming cost V 2 bases and J 0 bases, with 7 bases left between them. Germline values: CDR1 SGHNT, CDR2 YYREEE (reference sequence). This chain uses TRBV5-4 with TRBJ2-3; D may correspond to TRBD1 or TRBD2 (5 bases each). Specimen: PBMCs, collected at follow-up. This receptor was taken from a female donor with early-stage non-small cell lung cancer. The CDR3 here is CASSLWGSTDTQYF. CDR3 nucleotides: TGTGCCAGCAGCTTATGGGGGAGCACAGATACGCAGTATTTT.